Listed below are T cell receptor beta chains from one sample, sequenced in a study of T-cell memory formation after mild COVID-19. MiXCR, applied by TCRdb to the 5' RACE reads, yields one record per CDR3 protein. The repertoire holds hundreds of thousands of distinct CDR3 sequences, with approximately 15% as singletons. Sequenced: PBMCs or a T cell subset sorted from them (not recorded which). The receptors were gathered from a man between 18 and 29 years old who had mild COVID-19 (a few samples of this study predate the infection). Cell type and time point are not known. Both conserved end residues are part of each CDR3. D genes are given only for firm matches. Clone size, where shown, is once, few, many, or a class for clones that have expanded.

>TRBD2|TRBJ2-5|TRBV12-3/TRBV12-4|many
TGTGCCAGCAGGAGTAGCGGGGGGGCAGAGACCCAGTACTTC
CASRSSGGAETQYF
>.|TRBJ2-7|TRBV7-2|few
TGTGCCAGCAGCTTAGGGGGAGCGGTGCTCTCCTACGAGCAGTACTTC
CASSLGGAVLSYEQYF
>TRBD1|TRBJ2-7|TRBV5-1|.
TGCGCCAGCAGCCCCTCGGACAGGGCAGCCCACGAGCAGTACTTC
CASSPSDRAAHEQYF
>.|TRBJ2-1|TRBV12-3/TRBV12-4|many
TGTGCCAGCTACCTAGGTAGTGAGCAGTTCTTC
CASYLGSEQFF
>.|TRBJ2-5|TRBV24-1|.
TGTGCCACCAGTGATTTTTACGATGAGACCCAGTACTTC
CATSDFYDETQYF
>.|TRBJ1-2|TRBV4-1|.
TGCGCCAGCAGCCAAGCTCCGGCAGGGGATGGGTATGGCTACACCTTC
CASSQAPAGDGYGYTF
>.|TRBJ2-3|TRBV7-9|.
TGTGCCAGCAGCTTAAGTCCGGGGACTAGCACAGATACGCAGTATTTT
CASSLSPGTSTDTQYF
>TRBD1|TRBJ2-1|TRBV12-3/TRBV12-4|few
TGTGCCAGCAGTTTAGACAGGGGGCCAGTCAATGAGCAGTTCTTC
CASSLDRGPVNEQFF
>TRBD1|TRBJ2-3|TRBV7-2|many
TGTGCCAGCAGCTTGGGGACAGCCTTCACAGATACGCAGTATTTT
CASSLGTAFTDTQYF
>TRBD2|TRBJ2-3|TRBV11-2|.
TGTGCCAGCAGCTTAGACGGACTAGCCCAAGCGGGGGATACGCAGTATTTT
CASSLDGLAQAGDTQYF
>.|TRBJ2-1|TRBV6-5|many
TGTGCCAGCAGTTACTCCCCGACCGGGGGTTACAATGAGCAGTTCTTC
CASSYSPTGGYNEQFF
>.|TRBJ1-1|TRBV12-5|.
TGTGCTAGTGGTTTAAGTCACCTGAACACTGAAGCTTTCTTT
CASGLSHLNTEAFF
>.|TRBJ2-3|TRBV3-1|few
TGTGCCAGCAGTTCATCCCGACAGGGCACAGATACGCAGTATTTT
CASSSSRQGTDTQYF
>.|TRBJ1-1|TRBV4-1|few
TGCGCCAGCAGCCCCCGCGCGGGGGTCACTGAAGCTTTCTTT
CASSPRAGVTEAFF
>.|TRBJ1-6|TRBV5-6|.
TGTGCCAGCAGCGGGACTGAAGGTACACCCCTCCACTTT
CASSGTEGTPLHF
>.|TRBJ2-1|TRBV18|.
TGTGCCAGCTCACCTATAGGATCTTATGAGCAGTTCTTC
CASSPIGSYEQFF
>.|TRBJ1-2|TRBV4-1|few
TGCGCCAGCAGCCAAAGGTTGGGTCAGACCCTCTATGGCTACACCTTC
CASSQRLGQTLYGYTF
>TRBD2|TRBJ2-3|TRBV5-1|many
TGCGCCAGCAGCTGGAGCGGGGGTGACACAGATACGCAGTATTTT
CASSWSGGDTDTQYF
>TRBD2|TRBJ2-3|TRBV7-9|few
TGTGCCAGCAGCTCCTCCCTAGCGGGGTTAAGCACAGATACGCAGTATTTT
CASSSSLAGLSTDTQYF
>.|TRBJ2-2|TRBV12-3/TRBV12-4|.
TGTGCCACCGCTAAATGGCTTAACACCGGGGAGCTGTTTTTT
CATAKWLNTGELFF
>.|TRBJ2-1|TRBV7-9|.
TGTGCCAGCAGCCCAACGATTAGCCCCAGAAAGGACAATGAGCAGTTCTTC
CASSPTISPRKDNEQFF
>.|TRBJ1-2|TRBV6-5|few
TGTGCCAGCAGTTACTCGAGGCAGGGCAACTATGGCTACACCTTC
CASSYSRQGNYGYTF
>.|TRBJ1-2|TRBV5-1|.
TGCGCCAGCAGACCAGGGTATGACTATGGCTACACCTTC
CASRPGYDYGYTF
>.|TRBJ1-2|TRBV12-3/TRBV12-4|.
TGTGCCAGCAGTTTCGCAGGGTGGAACTATGGCTACACCTTC
CASSFAGWNYGYTF
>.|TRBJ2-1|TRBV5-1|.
TGCGCCAGCAGCTTGGAGGGGTCGAAATTCTTC
CASSLEGSKFF
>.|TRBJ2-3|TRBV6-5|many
TGTGCCAGCAGCTACGGGGGGCCCACAGATACGCAGTATTTT
CASSYGGPTDTQYF
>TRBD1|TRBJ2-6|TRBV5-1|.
TGCGCCAGCAGCTTGCTTTGGACAGGGGGCGGTGGGGCCAACGTCCTGACTTTC
CASSLLWTGGGGANVLTF
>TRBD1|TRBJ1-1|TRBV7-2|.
TGTGCCAGCAGCTTACCAGGGGGCTGGCCTTTCTTT
CASSLPGGWPFF
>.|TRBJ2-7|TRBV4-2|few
TGTGCCAGCAGCCAAGATTCCGGGGGCAGCTCCTACGAGCAGTACTTC
CASSQDSGGSSYEQYF
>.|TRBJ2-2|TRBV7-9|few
TGTGCCAGCAGCCAAGGGGCCGGGTCGAGCACCGGGGAGCTGTTTTTT
CASSQGAGSSTGELFF
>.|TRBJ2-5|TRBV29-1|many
TGCAGCGTTGAGTTTGGGACGGCAGAGACCCAGTACTTC
CSVEFGTAETQYF
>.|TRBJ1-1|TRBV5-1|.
TGCGCCAGCAGAGGAGGGAGTCTGGCCGCTTTCTTT
CASRGGSLAAFF
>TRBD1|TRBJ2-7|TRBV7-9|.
TGTGCCAGCAGCCGTCGGGACAGCTCCTACGAGCAGTACTTC
CASSRRDSSYEQYF
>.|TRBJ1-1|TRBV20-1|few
TGCAGTGCTAGAGATCGACGTTTGAACACTGAAGCTTTCTTT
CSARDRRLNTEAFF
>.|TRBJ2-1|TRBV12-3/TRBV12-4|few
TGTGCCAGCAGCCACCCTTCGAATGAGCAGTTCTTC
CASSHPSNEQFF
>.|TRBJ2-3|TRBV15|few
TGTGCCACCAGCATGGGCCGCACTAGCACAGATACGCAGTATTTT
CATSMGRTSTDTQYF
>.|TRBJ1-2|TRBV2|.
TGTGCCAGCAGTGGTAGGAGTCGTGGCTACACCTTC
CASSGRSRGYTF
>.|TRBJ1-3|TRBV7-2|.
TGTGCCAGCAGCCGTAACTCTGGAAACACCATATATTTT
CASSRNSGNTIYF
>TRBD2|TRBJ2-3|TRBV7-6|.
TGTGCCAGCAGCAGCCCTAGCGGGGTTAGCACAGATACGCAGTATTTT
CASSSPSGVSTDTQYF
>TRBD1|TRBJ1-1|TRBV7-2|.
TGTGCCAGCAGCAAACGACAGGGCCTCGACACTGAAGCTTTCTTT
CASSKRQGLDTEAFF
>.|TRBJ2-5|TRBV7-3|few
TGTGCCAGCAGCTTAACGTCCGGAACCGGGGTCGCCCAGTACTTC
CASSLTSGTGVAQYF
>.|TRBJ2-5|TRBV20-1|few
TGCAGTGCTAGTCGTGCCGAGGGCATCCAAGAGACCCAGTACTTC
CSASRAEGIQETQYF
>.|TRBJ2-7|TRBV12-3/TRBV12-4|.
TGTGCCAGCAGTTTGGGACTGAGGGGCTCCTACGAGCAGTACTTC
CASSLGLRGSYEQYF
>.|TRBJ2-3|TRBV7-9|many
TGTGCCAGCAGAGCCCTTGGCACAGATACGCAGTATTTT
CASRALGTDTQYF
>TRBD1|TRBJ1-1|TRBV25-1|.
TGTGCCAGCAGTGAATGGGACAGTCACAATGAAGCTTTCTTT
CASSEWDSHNEAFF
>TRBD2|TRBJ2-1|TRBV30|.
TGTGCCTGGAGTAGCGGGGGAGCCTACAATGAGCAGTTCTTC
CAWSSGGAYNEQFF
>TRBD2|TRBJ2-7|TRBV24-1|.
TGTGCCACCAGTGACCGGGACTACCCCTACGAGCAGTACTTC
CATSDRDYPYEQYF
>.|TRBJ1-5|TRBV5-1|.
TGCGCCAGCAGCTTGGCTCCGACAGGCTCGAGTCAGCCCCAGCATTTT
CASSLAPTGSSQPQHF
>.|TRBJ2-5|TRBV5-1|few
TGCGCCAGCAGCCCCCGGACGGGGCCTGGAGAGACCCAGTACTTC
CASSPRTGPGETQYF
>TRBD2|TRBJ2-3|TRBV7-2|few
TGTGCCAGCAGCCCCGTAGTCGGGGGGGTCACAGATACGCAGTATTTT
CASSPVVGGVTDTQYF
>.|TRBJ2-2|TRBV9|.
TGTGCCAGCAGCCCGATGTCGGACACCGGGGAGCTGTTTTTT
CASSPMSDTGELFF
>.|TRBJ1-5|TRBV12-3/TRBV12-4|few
TGTGCCAGCACCGAGGGAGGGTTTGAGCAGCCCCAGCATTTT
CASTEGGFEQPQHF
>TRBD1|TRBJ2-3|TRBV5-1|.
TGCGCCAGCGAGACAACAGGGGTTATCACAGATACGCAGTATTTT
CASETTGVITDTQYF
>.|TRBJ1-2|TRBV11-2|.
TGTGCCAGCAGCTTAGGCCACTATGGCTACACCTTC
CASSLGHYGYTF
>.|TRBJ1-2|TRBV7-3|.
TGTGCCAGCAGCCCGGACGGGCAAGGCTACACCTTC
CASSPDGQGYTF
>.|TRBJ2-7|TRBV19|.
TGTGCCAGTAGGGCCAAGCACTCCTACGAGCAGTACTTC
CASRAKHSYEQYF
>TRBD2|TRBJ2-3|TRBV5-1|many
TGCGCCAGCAGGAGCGGGGCTAGCACAGATACGCAGTATTTT
CASRSGASTDTQYF
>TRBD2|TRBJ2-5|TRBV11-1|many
TGTGCCAGCAGCTTAAGCGGGGAAGAGACCCAGTACTTC
CASSLSGEETQYF
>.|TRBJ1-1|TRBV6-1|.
TGTGCCAGCAGTGGTCAAGATGGGGTGATAGGGACTGAAGCTTTCTTT
CASSGQDGVIGTEAFF